The 21 T cell receptor beta chains below were found in one sample sequenced in a study of technical replicates of blood from a handful of donors (dated by TCRdb to 2017 to 2019). The method was the immunoSEQ multiplex PCR assay. The table comes from immuneACCESS by way of TCRdb, which keeps in-frame sequences with V and J called. Part of the clones is missing from these tables; in studies checked, under half for an unresolved V gene and the rest for unknown reasons. Present in this sample are about 71,000 clones, around 97% of which were seen just once. The ten most abundant clones make up 0.2% to 0.25% of the sample. The sample consisted of T cells isolated from PBMCs. These receptors all come from a human donor in good health.

The chain employs TRBV19 and TRBJ2-2, with TRBD2 as a possible D gene (6 bases). Germline values: CDR1 LNHDA, CDR2 SQIVND (reference sequence). This CDR3 has 12 amino acids. Trimming cost V 5 bases and J 8 bases, with 9 bases left between them. For the CDR3, the DNA is TGTGCCAGTAGTTGGAGGGCTGGGGAGCTGTTTTTT. It is translated as CASSWRAGELFF.

The chain links TRBV6-6 to TRBJ1-5, with TRBD1 as a possible D gene (5 bases). Germline assignment: CDR1 MNHNY and CDR2 SVGAGI (reference sequence). The V gene lost 0 bases and the J gene lost 5 bases, with 14 bases spanning the gap. The CDR3 consists of 16 residues. The DNA for the CDR3 is TGTGCCAGCAGTTACTCAGTCGGTCAGGGTGATCAGCCCCAGCATTTT. Encoded protein: CASSYSVGQGDQPQHF.

The V call is TRBV12-5, the J call TRBJ1-1; a weak D match, TRBD1 (5 bases). Trimming shortened V by 4 bases and J by 8 bases, and 11 bases separated the two germline ends. The CDR3 covers 12 residues. In germline, CDR1 is LGHNT, CDR2 FRNRAP. CDR3 nucleotide sequence: TGTGCTAGTGGTTGGGGGGTAATAGAAGCTTTCTTT. Amino acids: CASGWGVIEAFF.

Points on this clone: One end of the junction fails to match germline, which may point to a read error. V is TRBV28 and J is TRBJ2-3, with D possibly being TRBD2 (5 bases). Germline CDR1 reads MDHEN; CDR2 reads SYDVKM. The CDR3 spans 13 residues. The CDR3 loop reads CASTMDSTHTQYF. CDR3 in DNA: TGTGCCAGCACTATGGACTCCACACATACGCAGTATTTT.

V usage is TRBV4-1 and J usage is TRBJ2-2, with 9 bases that match TRBD1. In germline, CDR1 is MGHRA, CDR2 YSYEKL. The CDR3 consists of 17 residues. J lost 6 bases, V lost 3 bases, and 11 bases had no gene match. The CDR3: CASSQGLGTGRSGELFF. The CDR3 DNA reads TGCGCCAGCAGCCAGGGCCTCGGGACAGGGCGTTCCGGGGAGCTGTTTTTT.

This sequence joins TRBV6-1 and TRBJ1-5, with 9 bases identical to TRBD1. Germline V lookup: CDR1 MNHNS, CDR2 SASEGT. With 2 bases clipped from V and 0 bases from J, the junction kept 8 bases outside the gene matches. CDR3 size: 18 residues. CDR3 loop: CASSELGQGVYSNQPQHF. The CDR3 DNA follows: TGTGCCAGCAGTGAACTGGGACAGGGCGTCTATAGCAATCAGCCCCAGCATTTT.

V and J are TRBV5-1 and TRBJ1-4, with 9 bases matching TRBD1. V lost 4 bases and J lost 3; bases outside the gene matches: 7. Germline CDR1 and CDR2: SGHRS and YFSETQ. CDR3 length: 16 residues. The CDR3 DNA reads TGCGCCAGCAGCGCGGGACAGGGTTCAGCTAATGAAAAACTGTTTTTT. Its protein is CASSAGQGSANEKLFF. The variable domain in full, with the rest retrieved from reference TRBV5-1 and TRBJ1-4, is KAGVTQTPRYLIKTRGQQVTLSCSPISGHRSVSWYQQTPGQGLQFLFEYFSETQRNKGNFPGRFSGRQFSNSRSEMNVSTLELGDSALYLCASSAGQGSANEKLFFGSGTQLSVL.

This clone was detected once. V and J are TRBV19 and TRBJ2-7, with 8 bases identical to TRBD2. J lost 4 bases, V lost 7 bases, and 12 bases had no gene match. The CDR3 contains 15 residues. Germline loops: CDR1 LNHDA, CDR2 SQIVND (reference sequence). CDR3 sequence reads: CASKSLAGGRYEQYF. The CDR3 DNA sequence: TGTGCCAGTAAATCTCTCGCGGGGGGACGTTACGAGCAGTACTTC.

This chain links TRBV9 with TRBJ2-2; the D is unclear. The V gene lost 0 bases and the J gene lost 6 bases, with 12 bases spanning the gap. CDR1 is SGDLS, CDR2 YYNGEE, per germline. The CDR3 contains 15 residues. For the CDR3, the DNA is TGTGCCAGCAGCGTAGGGAGAGGATTGTCCGGGGAGCTGTTTTTT. Translated: CASSVGRGLSGELFF.

The chain combines TRBV9 with TRBJ2-5, with TRBD1 matching over 7 bases. The V and J ends lost 3 bases and 2 bases, in that order; junction bases with no gene match: 10. Germline V gene sequence: CDR1 SGDLS, CDR2 YYNGEE. CDR3 size: 16 residues. CDR3 nucleotide sequence: TGTGCCAGCAGCGCCCGGGACAGCGTCATTCAAGAGACCCAGTACTTC. Protein: CASSARDSVIQETQYF.

The chain links TRBV29-1 to TRBJ2-5; D possibly corresponds to TRBD2 (5 bases). V lost 7 bases to trimming and J lost 5 bases, with 17 bases between them. The V gene's germline CDR1 is SQVTM and CDR2 ANQGSEA. The CDR3 has 13 amino acids. The CDR3 DNA is TGCAGCGCTGTGAGGGTAACGGGGGAGACCCAGTACTTC. Protein product: CSAVRVTGETQYF. Complete variable domain (other parts from reference TRBV29-1 and TRBJ2-5): SAVISQKPSRDICQRGTSLTIQCQVDSQVTMMFWYRQQPGQSLTLIATANQGSEATYESGFVIDKFPISRPNLTFSTLTVSNMSPEDSSIYLCSAVRVTGETQYFGPGTRLLVL.

The chain uses TRBV5-1 and TRBJ1-4, with D possibly TRBD1 on 5 matching bases. The CDR3 consists of 17 residues. Germline V gene lookup returns CDR1 SGHRS and CDR2 YFSETQ. Trimming left V 0 bases short and J 0 bases short, with 12 bases between. CDR3 sequence: CASSLAAGPATNEKLFF. The CDR3 DNA reads TGCGCCAGCAGCTTGGCCGCAGGGCCTGCAACTAATGAAAAACTGTTTTTT.

The rearrangement uses TRBV7-6 and TRBJ2-2, with TRBD1 as a possible D gene (6 bases). With 1 base removed from V and 4 bases from J, the gap between germline ends came to 13 bases. The CDR3 extends over 16 amino acids. Per the germline V gene, CDR1 is SGHVS and CDR2 is FNYEAQ. CDR3 amino acids: CASSLVGGQSTGELFF. In DNA form, the CDR3 reads TGTGCCAGCAGCTTAGTTGGCGGACAGTCCACCGGGGAGCTGTTTTTT.

The chain joins TRBV2 to TRBJ1-1; D uncertain. CDR3 size: 13 residues. Trimming removed 3 bases at V and 5 bases at J, with 10 bases between. CDR1 is SNHLY and CDR2 is FYNNEI in the germline V gene. CDR3 nucleotide sequence: TGTGCCAGCAGTGATTCGCCGGGGACTGAAGCTTTCTTT. It specifies CASSDSPGTEAFF.

The chain joins TRBV13 to TRBJ1-1; 10 nucleotides line up with TRBD1. The CDR3 totals 15 residues. Germline V gene sequence: CDR1 PRHDT, CDR2 FYEKMQ (reference sequence). Germline trimming cut 6 bases from V and 3 bases from J; bases unmatched to any gene: 7. CDR3 amino acids: CASRASGTGDTEAFF. In DNA, the CDR3 is TGTGCCAGCAGGGCATCCGGGACAGGGGACACTGAAGCTTTCTTT.

The chain has TRBV19 and TRBJ2-2; 8 bases line up with TRBD1. The CDR3 extends over 15 amino acids. After removal of 10 bases from V and 1 base from J, the junction contained 8 bases not matched to a gene. Germline V lookup: CDR1 LNHDA, CDR2 SQIVND (reference sequence). In DNA, the CDR3 is TGTGCCACCCGAGGACAGGGCGAGAACACCGGGGAGCTGTTTTTT. It translates to CATRGQGENTGELFF.

This rearrangement joins TRBV19 to TRBJ1-5, with D uncertain. Germline V lookup: CDR1 LNHDA, CDR2 SQIVND (reference sequence). The CDR3 covers 12 residues. The V end was cut by 5 bases, the J end by 4 bases, with 6 bases between. The CDR3 region has the DNA TGTGCCAGTAGTTTCCTAAATCAGCCCCAGCATTTT. This sequence encodes CASSFLNQPQHF.

The chain combines TRBV5-8 with TRBJ1-2; 9 positions match TRBD1. The CDR3 totals 14 residues. The junction had 7 bases not matched to a gene; V was cut back by 6 bases and J by 4 bases. Germline loops: CDR1 SGHTS, CDR2 YDEGEE. CDR3 in amino acids: CASNRGQGSYGYTF. The CDR3 nucleotides are TGTGCCAGCAACCGGGGACAGGGAAGCTATGGCTACACCTTC.

The J gene is TRBJ1-2, the V gene TRBV5-6, with TRBD1 as a possible D gene (6 bases). The ends were cut back, 4 bases at V and 3 bases at J, with 19 bases in the middle. Germline CDR1 is SGHDT and CDR2 is YYEEEE. The CDR3 totals 16 residues. The CDR3 protein is CASSPYSVGQHYGYTF. The CDR3 region has the DNA TGTGCCAGCAGCCCCTACTCCGTGGGACAACACTATGGCTACACCTTC.

The V and J genes are TRBV7-3 and TRBJ1-1; 9 bases are shared with TRBD1. The CDR3 spans 15 residues. Germline CDR1 is SGHTA and CDR2 is FQGTGA. V trimming: 5 bases; J trimming: 1 base; junction bases outside the gene matches: 5. DNA for the CDR3: TGTGCCAGCAGCAGAGGGACAGGGCCGAACACTGAAGCTTTCTTT. Amino acids: CASSRGTGPNTEAFF.

The count of this clone is one. V usage is TRBV6-1 and J usage is TRBJ1-5, with D possibly being TRBD1 (5 bases). The CDR3 is 15 amino acids. V was cut by 9 bases and J by 5 bases, with 20 bases left in between. Germline values: CDR1 MNHNS, CDR2 SASEGT. CDR3 region: CASMMVEGAYQPQHF. The CDR3, as DNA: TGTGCCAGTATGATGGTTGAAGGGGCCTATCAGCCCCAGCATTTT.